This T cell receptor (beta chain) was observed in a study of shared clonotypes between healthy human individuals. The CDR3 spans 13 residues. Trimming stripped 5 bases from V and 4 bases from J, with 11 bases between. CDR1 is SGHTA and CDR2 is FQGTGA in the germline V gene. Some clones are missing from TCRdb's copy, which holds only in-frame ones; the method was immunoSEQ multiplex PCR. Among about 470,000 clones listed, 70% to 80% were seen once. This chain uses TRBV7-3 with TRBJ2-5; D may be TRBD2 (6 bases). The TCR originated in a woman aged 40-49 years in good health. Some clones in this sample may be carry-over from other donors' samples. Input material: PBMCs. CDR3 residues: CASSPDGGETQYF. Written as DNA, the CDR3 is TGTGCCAGCAGCCCCGACGGGGGAGAGACCCAGTACTTC.